Listed here are 25 T cell receptor beta chains from one sample, sequenced in a study of stem cell transplantation in POMP-related autoinflammatory disease. Clones were sequenced by immunoSEQ multiplex PCR, and TCRdb holds only the in-frame ones, with some missing. The sample yields roughly 68,000 clones, under 95% seen once. Sequenced material: CD4+ T cells from PBMCs, taken after stem cell transplantation. Source of these receptors: a human patient with POMP-related autoinflammation and immune dysregulation (PRAID). Some T cells may be provided by the graft donor.

This clone was seen a single time. The chain uses TRBV9 and TRBJ2-5; D is tentatively TRBD1 or TRBD2 (5 bases each). V lost 0 bases and J lost 5, with 11 bases in between. The CDR3 runs to 14 residues. Germline V gene data show CDR1 as SGDLS and CDR2 as YYNGEE. This CDR3 is CASSVGLGTETQYF. The DNA of the CDR3 is TGTGCCAGCAGCGTAGGTCTGGGGACGGAGACCCAGTACTTC.

The J gene is TRBJ2-7, the V gene TRBV2, with 9 bases that match TRBD2. V shed 7 bases, J shed 4 bases, and the junction held 5 bases outside the gene matches. CDR3 length: 13 residues. The germline V gene encodes CDR1 SNHLY and CDR2 FYNNEI. This chain's CDR3 is CASTLAGSYEQYV. The CDR3 bases are TGTGCCAGCACTCTAGCGGGGAGTTACGAGCAGTACGTC.

The chain has TRBV5-1 and TRBJ2-7, with no clear D. The ends were cut back, 0 bases at V and 0 bases at J, with 7 bases in the middle. This CDR3 spans 14 amino acids. Germline values: CDR1 SGHRS, CDR2 YFSETQ. The CDR3 DNA is TGCGCCAGCAGCTTGGGGCTGAGCTCCTACGAGCAGTACTTC. Translation gives CASSLGLSSYEQYF.

V and J are TRBV5-6 and TRBJ1-2, with 8 bases identical to TRBD1. With 2 bases clipped from V and 4 bases from J, the junction kept 4 bases outside the gene matches. The CDR3 is 14 residues long. Germline V gene lookup returns CDR1 SGHDT and CDR2 YYEEEE. The CDR3: CASSLDRGAYGYTF. The CDR3 DNA follows: TGTGCCAGCAGCTTAGACAGGGGCGCCTATGGCTACACCTTC.

This chain connects TRBV2 to TRBJ1-6; TRBD1 might be the D (6 bases). V gave up 9 bases and J gave up 8 bases, with 17 bases separating them. Germline V gives CDR1 SNHLY, CDR2 FYNNEI. The CDR3 consists of 14 residues. CDR3 region: CASNPARGYSPLHF. CDR3 nucleotide sequence: TGTGCCAGTAACCCTGCCAGGGGTTATTCACCCCTCCACTTT. Supplemented by reference TRBV2 and TRBJ1-6, the full variable domain reads EPEVTQTPSHQVTQMGQEVILRCVPISNHLYFYWYRQILGQKVEFLVSFYNNEISEKSEIFDDQFSVERPDGSNFTLKIRSTKLEDSAMYFCASNPARGYSPLHFGNGTRLTVT.

V and J are TRBV18 and TRBJ1-2, with 11 bases lining up with TRBD1. From germline, CDR1 is KGHSH and CDR2 LQKENI. V trimming: 3 bases; J trimming: 3 bases; junction bases outside the gene matches: 3. The CDR3 spans 15 residues. The CDR3 coding sequence is TGTGCCAGCTCACCGGTGGGACAGGGGGACTATGGCTACACCTTC. Residues: CASSPVGQGDYGYTF.

This chain connects TRBV19 to TRBJ2-1; D is uncertain. V lost 5 bases and J lost 5, with 16 bases in between. The CDR3 covers 15 residues. Germline CDR1 and CDR2: LNHDA and SQIVND (reference sequence). The CDR3 DNA follows: TGTGCCAGTAGTCCCGGCTACACTGCAAACAATGAGCAGTTCTTC. Translated, it gives CASSPGYTANNEQFF.

This clone appeared once. This chain uses TRBV6-1 with TRBJ1-6; D gene ambiguous. This CDR3 contains 14 residues. V lost 1 base, J lost 7 bases, and 8 bases lay in between. CDR1 is MNHNS, CDR2 SASEGT, per germline. CDR3 DNA sequence: TGTGCCAGCAGTGAAGTCGGACGGAATTCACCCCTCCACTTT. Translated, it gives CASSEVGRNSPLHF.

V gene TRBV7-6 combines with J gene TRBJ2-4, with D possibly TRBD1 on 6 matching bases. Trimming took off 5 bases at V and 7 bases at J, with 12 bases between the two ends. Per the germline V gene, CDR1 is SGHVS and CDR2 is FNYEAQ. The CDR3 loop spans 13 amino acids. DNA for the CDR3: TGTGCCAGCAGCCTGGACAGTCGGAACATTCAGTACTTC. It codes for CASSLDSRNIQYF.

V and J are TRBV4-2 and TRBJ2-3; 9 nucleotides match TRBD2. Looked up from germline, CDR1 is LGHNA and CDR2 is YNFKEQ. Trimming at V came to 1 base and at J to 7 bases, leaving 9 bases not matched to a gene. The CDR3 spans 16 residues. The DNA for the CDR3 is TGTGCCAGCAGCCAAGGGGGTGGCGGGGGGGCCTATACGCAGTATTTT. Translating gives CASSQGGGGGAYTQYF.

The chain uses TRBV18 and TRBJ1-6; 8 bases fit TRBD1. The CDR3 runs 15 residues. With V trimmed by 6 bases and J by 8 bases, 9 bases remained unmatched. Germline CDR1 is KGHSH and CDR2 is LQKENI. CDR3: CASSPGQVRDSPLHF. In nucleotides, the CDR3 is TGTGCCAGCTCGCCGGGACAGGTTCGGGATTCACCCCTCCACTTT.

The chain links TRBV2 to TRBJ1-3; D is uncertain. V lost 8 bases and J 0 bases, leaving 8 bases between the germline ends. This CDR3 region has 13 residues. CDR1 and CDR2 (germline): SNHLY, FYNNEI. CDR3 sequence: CASSTDSGNTIYF. CDR3 DNA: TGTGCCAGCTCGACTGACTCTGGAAACACCATATATTTT.

The chain links TRBV5-4 to TRBJ2-5; unclear D gene. The germline V gene has CDR1 SGHNT and CDR2 YYREEE (reference sequence). The CDR3 totals 14 residues. Trimming shortened V by 5 bases and J by 1 base, and 12 bases separated the two germline ends. The CDR3 region has the DNA TGTGCCAGCAGTGATGGTTGGAGCCAAGAGACCCAGTACTTC. Protein sequence: CASSDGWSQETQYF.

The V call is TRBV2, the J call TRBJ2-3; D call uncertain. This CDR3 is built from 15 residues. The germline V gene encodes CDR1 SNHLY and CDR2 FYNNEI. Deletions cut 2 bases from V and 8 bases from J, with 17 bases between. The CDR3 loop is CASSESPGPLPTQYF. For the CDR3, the DNA is TGTGCCAGCAGTGAATCCCCGGGCCCTTTACCTACGCAGTATTTT.

The chain couples TRBV7-8 to TRBJ2-7; 7 nucleotides align to TRBD1. The J segment lost 6 bases and the V segment lost 4 bases, leaving 9 bases of the junction unmatched. CDR1 and CDR2 (germline): SGHVS, FQNEAQ. This CDR3 spans 14 amino acids. The CDR3 bases are TGTGCCAGCAGCTCCAGCCCCGACAGGGCCGAGCAGTACTTC. It is translated as CASSSSPDRAEQYF.

This rearrangement joins TRBV19 to TRBJ2-3; TRBD2 matches 13 bases. The germline CDR1 and CDR2 sequences are LNHDA and SQIVND (reference sequence). The junction had 7 bases not matched to a gene; V was cut back by 5 bases and J by 2 bases. CDR3 length: 17 residues. The CDR3 loop is CASSLRTSGGNTDTQYF. CDR3 coding DNA: TGTGCCAGTAGTCTTCGGACTAGCGGGGGCAACACAGATACGCAGTATTTT.

The CDR3 DNA is TGCGCCAGCAGCTTGGGAGACAGGGGTGAGCCCCAGCATTTT. Protein product: CASSLGDRGEPQHF. The chain recombines TRBV5-1 with TRBJ1-5; 8 positions agree with TRBD1. This CDR3 spans 14 amino acids. Germline assignment: CDR1 SGHRS and CDR2 YFSETQ. Trimming took 0 bases from V and 8 from J; bases not matched to a gene: 4. Drawing the rest from reference TRBV5-1 and TRBJ1-5, the complete variable domain is KAGVTQTPRYLIKTRGQQVTLSCSPISGHRSVSWYQQTPGQGLQFLFEYFSETQRNKGNFPGRFSGRQFSNSRSEMNVSTLELGDSALYLCASSLGDRGEPQHFGDGTRLSIL.

As regards this clone: Other DNA sequences in the sample encode the same CDR3. This chain links TRBV27 with TRBJ1-1, with D possibly matching TRBD1 (5 bases). The CDR3 loop spans 14 amino acids. Germline-derived CDR1 and CDR2 are MNHEY and SMNVEV (reference sequence). V was trimmed by 3 bases and J by 4 bases, leaving 12 bases between them. The CDR3 region is CASSFWGGGTEAFF. The CDR3 DNA follows: TGTGCCAGCAGTTTTTGGGGGGGTGGCACTGAAGCTTTCTTT.

The V gene is TRBV6-4, the J gene TRBJ2-1, with no clear D. The germline V and J ends were trimmed by 2 bases and 6 bases, with 11 bases remaining between them. CDR1 and CDR2 (germline): MRHNA, SNTAGT. The CDR3 is 14 amino acids. The CDR3: CASSDRESGNEQFF. For the CDR3, the DNA is TGTGCCAGCAGTGACCGCGAGTCCGGCAATGAGCAGTTCTTC.

The chain uses TRBV2 and TRBJ2-2; 9 bases agree with TRBD2. Germline-derived CDR1 and CDR2 are SNHLY and FYNNEI. This CDR3 has 16 amino acids. V lost 4 bases and J lost 3; bases outside the gene matches: 6. CDR3 bases: TGTGCCAGCAGTGCGGGCGGGGGGGTATACACCGGGGAGCTGTTTTTT. Translation gives CASSAGGGVYTGELFF.

The rearrangement links TRBV11-2 to TRBJ2-3; no firm D call. Germline loops: CDR1 SGHAT, CDR2 FQNNGV. Trimming took 2 bases from V and 4 from J, leaving 10 bases between them. This CDR3 is built from 14 residues. This CDR3 reads CASSLMGGPDTQYF. The CDR3 coding sequence is TGTGCCAGCAGCTTAATGGGTGGGCCAGATACGCAGTATTTT.

This sequence joins TRBV4-1 and TRBJ1-1; D may be TRBD1 (5 bases). The CDR3 totals 16 residues. From germline, CDR1 is MGHRA and CDR2 YSYEKL. Trimming took off 5 bases at V and 1 base at J, with 17 bases between the two ends. The CDR3 bases are TGCGCCAGCAGCTCATTATGGGGAGGACAGAACACTGAAGCTTTCTTT. As protein: CASSSLWGGQNTEAFF.

This chain links TRBV28 with TRBJ2-1; 9 bases line up with TRBD1. From germline, CDR1 is MDHEN and CDR2 SYDVKM. This CDR3 has 16 amino acids. J lost 1 base, V lost 6 bases, and 7 bases had no gene match. The CDR3: CASRTPGQGSYNEQFF. The DNA of the CDR3 is TGTGCCAGCAGGACTCCGGGACAGGGATCCTACAATGAGCAGTTCTTC.

The V and J genes are TRBV6-5 and TRBJ2-7; unclear D gene. V lost 8 bases, J lost 1 base, and 12 bases lay in between. The CDR3 has 13 amino acids. Germline V lookup: CDR1 MNHEY, CDR2 SVGAGI. CDR3 loop: CASAELQSYEQYV. The CDR3 coding sequence is TGTGCCAGCGCGGAGCTTCAGTCCTACGAGCAGTACGTC.

The chain couples TRBV7-9 to TRBJ1-1; 8 bases fit TRBD1. CDR1 SEHNR and CDR2 FQNEAQ come from the germline V gene (reference sequence). CDR3 length equals 14 residues. With V trimmed by 2 bases and J by 4 bases, 3 bases remained unmatched. In nucleotides, the CDR3 is TGTGCCAGCAGCTTATACAGGGGGACCACTGAAGCTTTCTTT. Protein sequence: CASSLYRGTTEAFF.